This note documents a single TCR beta chain sequence. In the source study's methods: Amplification from reference gene primers served as the basis for estimated nucleated cell counts. TCRdb's table, derived via immunoSEQ multiplex PCR, lists solely in-frame clones and lacks some. The D gene and trimming were derived from the DNA, and the V and J assignments and clone size from that table. The table lists 400,000 to 450,000 clones, roughly 89% of them singletons. These data come from a study of blood T cell repertoires in COVID-19. From germline, CDR1 is MDHEN and CDR2 SYDVKM. The CDR3 runs 13 residues. V lost 10 bases, J lost 1 base, and 13 bases lay in between.

Sequencing was carried out using peripheral blood. The chain joins TRBV28 to TRBJ1-1; D not resolved. The TCR was taken from a woman aged 25 to 45 with active or convalescent COVID-19. The CDR3 DNA reads as TGTGCCACCTTAGTTTACCCGAACACTGAAGCTTTCTTT. Translating it yields CATLVYPNTEAFF.